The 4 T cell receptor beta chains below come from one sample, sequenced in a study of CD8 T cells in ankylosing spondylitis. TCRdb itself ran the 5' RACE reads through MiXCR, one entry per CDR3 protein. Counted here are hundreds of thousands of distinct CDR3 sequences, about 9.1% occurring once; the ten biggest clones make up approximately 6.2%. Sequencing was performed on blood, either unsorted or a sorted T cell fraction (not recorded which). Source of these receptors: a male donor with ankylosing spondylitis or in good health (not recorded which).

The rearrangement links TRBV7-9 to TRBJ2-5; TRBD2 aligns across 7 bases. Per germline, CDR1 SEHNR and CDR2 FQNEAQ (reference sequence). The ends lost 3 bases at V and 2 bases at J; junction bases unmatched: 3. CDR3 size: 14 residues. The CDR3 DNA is TGTGCCAGCAGCTTCGAGGGAGGGCAAGAGACCCAGTACTTC. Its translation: CASSFEGGQETQYF.

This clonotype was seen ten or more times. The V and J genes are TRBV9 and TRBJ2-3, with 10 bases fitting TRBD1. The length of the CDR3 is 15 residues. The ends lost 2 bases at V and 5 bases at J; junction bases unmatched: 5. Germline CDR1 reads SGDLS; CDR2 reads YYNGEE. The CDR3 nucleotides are TGTGCCAGCAGCGTGACAGGGGGCGAGGGAGATACGCAGTATTTT. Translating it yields CASSVTGGEGDTQYF.

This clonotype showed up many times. CDR3 in amino acids: CASSAREGQPQHF. DNA of the CDR3: TGTGCCAGCAGTGCCCGGGAAGGTCAGCCCCAGCATTTT. This chain links TRBV6-1 with TRBJ1-5; no firm D call. This CDR3 region has 13 residues. Germline V lookup: CDR1 MNHNS, CDR2 SASEGT. V lost 4 bases and J 6 bases, leaving 10 bases between the germline ends.

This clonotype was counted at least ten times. CDR3 DNA sequence: TGCAGTGCTAGAGATCCGTGGATAGCGGGAGGCAATGAGCAGTTCTTC. This sequence encodes CSARDPWIAGGNEQFF. The chain uses TRBV20-1 and TRBJ2-1, with 10 bases lining up with TRBD2. The CDR3 runs to 16 residues. V lost 0 bases and J lost 6; bases outside the gene matches: 8. CDR1 is DFQATT, CDR2 SNEGSKA, per germline (reference sequence).